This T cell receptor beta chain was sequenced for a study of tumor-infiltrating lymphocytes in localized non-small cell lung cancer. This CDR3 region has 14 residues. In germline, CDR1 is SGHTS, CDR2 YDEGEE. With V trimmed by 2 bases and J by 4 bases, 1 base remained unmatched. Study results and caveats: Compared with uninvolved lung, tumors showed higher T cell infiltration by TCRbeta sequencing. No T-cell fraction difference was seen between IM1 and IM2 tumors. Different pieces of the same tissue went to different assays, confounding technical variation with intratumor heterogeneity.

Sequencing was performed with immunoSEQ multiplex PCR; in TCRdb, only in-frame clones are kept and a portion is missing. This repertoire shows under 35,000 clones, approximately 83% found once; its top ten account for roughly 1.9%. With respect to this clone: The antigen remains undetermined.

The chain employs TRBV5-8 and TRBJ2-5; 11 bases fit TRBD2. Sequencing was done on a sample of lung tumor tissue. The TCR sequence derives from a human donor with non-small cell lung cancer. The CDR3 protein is CASSFSGGAETQYF. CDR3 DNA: TGTGCCAGCAGCTTTAGCGGGGGGGCAGAGACCCAGTACTTC.